This TCR beta chain was sequenced during a study of T cell responses to AZD1222 COVID-19 vaccine. Study observations and caveats: Spike was spanned by vaccine-associated CD4 TCRs, with dominance at 160-218 and 743-854. Variant regions that are unmutated are reportedly the target of nearly half of spike-specific TCRs.

Only in-frame clones appear in the TCRdb table, and some are missing; sequencing was by immunoSEQ multiplex PCR. The table lists approximately 120,000 clones, about 88% of them singletons. From germline, CDR1 is MNHEY and CDR2 SVGAGI. Trimming left V 6 bases short and J 3 bases short, with 12 bases between. The CDR3 length is 14 residues. Points on this clone: Antigen unknown.

This receptor was obtained from an adult in good health. The V gene is TRBV6-5, the J gene TRBJ1-5; D is unclear. The sample in question was peripheral blood, obtained on day 0 of AZD1222 vaccination. The CDR3 DNA reads TGTGCCAGCAGACCCTACACAGACAATCAGCCCCAGCATTTT. Encoded protein: CASRPYTDNQPQHF.